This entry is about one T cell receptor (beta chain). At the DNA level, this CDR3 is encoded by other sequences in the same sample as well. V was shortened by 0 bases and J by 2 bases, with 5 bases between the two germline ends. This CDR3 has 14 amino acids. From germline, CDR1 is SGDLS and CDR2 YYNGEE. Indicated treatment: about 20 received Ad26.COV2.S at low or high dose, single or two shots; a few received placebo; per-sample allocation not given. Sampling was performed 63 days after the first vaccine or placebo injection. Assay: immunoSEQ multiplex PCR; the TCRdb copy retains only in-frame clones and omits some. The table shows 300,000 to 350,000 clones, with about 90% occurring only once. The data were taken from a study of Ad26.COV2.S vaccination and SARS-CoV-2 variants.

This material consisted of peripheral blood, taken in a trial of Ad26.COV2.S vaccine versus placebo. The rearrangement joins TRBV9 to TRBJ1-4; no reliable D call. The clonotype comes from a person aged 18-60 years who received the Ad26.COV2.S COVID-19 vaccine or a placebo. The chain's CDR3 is CASSVGATNEKLFF. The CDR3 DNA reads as TGTGCCAGCAGCGTAGGGGCGACTAATGAAAAACTGTTTTTT. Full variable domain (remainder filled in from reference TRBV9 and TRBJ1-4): DSGVTQTPKHLITATGQRVTLRCSPRSGDLSVYWYQQSLDQGLQFLIQYYNGEERAKGNILERFSAQQFPDLHSELNLSSLELGDSALYFCASSVGATNEKLFFGSGTQLSVL.